This paragraph covers one TCR beta chain sequence. Its cognate antigen is unknown. This record belongs to a study of identical twins. General study findings and limits: Memory repertoires lacked the insertion deficit that abundant cord blood beta clonotypes showed. Cross-sectional statistics underpinned the conclusions; the same donors were not followed. For out-of-frame alpha sequences shared by twins, low generation probability was in excess.

Via MiXCR, TCRdb re-called the 5' RACE reads, giving one row per CDR3 protein. The repertoire has some 440,000 distinct CDR3 sequences, 20% to 25% of them found once; the top ten carry 2.9%. V lost 0 bases, J lost 5 bases, and 10 bases lay in between. CDR1 and CDR2 from the germline V gene are LGHDT and YNNKEL (reference sequence). The CDR3 runs to 14 residues. These same records also appear under a second study, on T cells expressing NK-cell markers. This second study notes: There were seven HCMV-seropositive donors and one seronegative donor among the eight sequenced.

This chain connects TRBV3-1 to TRBJ1-1; D unclear. The TCR comes from a woman under 30 in good health. The sequenced material came from CD4+ T cells sorted from blood. The CDR3 region has the DNA TGTGCCAGCAGCCAAGATTTTTCGGGGACTGAAGCTTTCTTT. It codes for CASSQDFSGTEAFF.